By sample fraction, the clone carrying this TCR beta chain is medium-sized. V shed 5 bases and J 6 bases; nucleotides not matched to a gene: 3. Germline V gene lookup returns CDR1 MNHNS and CDR2 SASEGT. The CDR3 extends over 12 amino acids. These data originate in a study of glioma-infiltrating T cells. Amplification of TCR alpha and beta CDR3 regions from RNA used iRepertoire nested multiplex PCR. TCRdb recomputed calls from the multiplex PCR reads with MiXCR, one row per CDR3 protein. The repertoire holds approximately 90,000 distinct CDR3 sequences, with roughly 23% as singletons. The clonotype originates from a human donor with low-grade glioma or glioblastoma, undergoing nonglioma brain surgery, or in good health (not recorded which). Sample: glioma tissue, nonneoplastic brain tissue, or PBMCs (not recorded which). This chain links TRBV6-1 with TRBJ2-7, with TRBD1 matching 8 bases. CDR3 bases: TGTGCCAGCAGTACAGACAGGGGCGAGCAGTACTTC. This encodes CASSTDRGEQYF.